This TCR beta chain was recorded in a study of T cell changes during pregnancy in multiple sclerosis. Generated by immunoSEQ multiplex PCR, the TCRdb table keeps only in-frame clones and is missing some. The repertoire includes tens of thousands of clones, 88% of them detected once, and roughly 1.2% sits in the top ten. This CDR3 contains 16 residues. The V segment lost 2 bases and the J segment 5 bases; nucleotides outside the gene matches: 10. The germline V gene encodes CDR1 SGHDN and CDR2 FVKESK. The chain is built from TRBV14 and TRBJ2-5, with 8 bases matching TRBD1. The sequences come from CD4+ T cells from peripheral blood mononuclear cells, collected before pregnancy. The origin of this receptor is a female donor with multiple sclerosis, enrolled in a pregnancy study. The CDR3 region has the DNA TGTGCCAGCAGCCAAAGGACAGGGAGACTGTTGGAGACCCAGTACTTC. Its protein product is CASSQRTGRLLETQYF.